This T cell receptor beta chain originates from a study of cytomegalovirus exposure and HLA in healthy donors (dated by TCRdb to 2017 to 2019). Regarding the research as a whole: According to an earlier analysis of 587 of the donors, some 170 million T cells yielded roughly 110 million unique TCR beta sequences and 250 to 350 Gb of sequence data. The study used immunosequencing to profile the T cell repertoires of approximately 650 subjects and linked those repertoires to cytomegalovirus serostatus. All discovery cohort repertoires had been generated using a single sequencing platform. The genetic ancestry cluster associated with self-reported Caucasian donors included around 76% of the roughly 400 genotyped donors. The later analysis used no new phenotypic data to find candidate immune exposures, relying instead on TCR beta sequences and their occurrence across donors. A later analysis re-examined previously published TCR beta repertoires from more than 600 donors and added high-resolution HLA genotyping to investigate patterns of TCR occurrence. An early release covering about 600 HLA-typed donors comprised around 300 gigabases of sequencing data and 85 million to 100 million unique TCR sequences. About 5 DR-DQ haplotypes were handled as single units for association and clustering, since linkage in the cohort was strong. On average, approximately 250,000 unique TCR beta nucleotide sequences were sequenced per donor among a few hundred genotyped donors of the cohort, with approximately 18% of those sequences being non-productive. High-throughput TCR immunosequencing, statistical association of individual TCRs with disease status, and machine learning were combined to predict cytomegalovirus infection status. The number of typed donors differed by locus: about 629-630 for A, B, C, DRB1 and DQB1; some 540 for DQA1; fewer than 610 for DPA1; and around 490 for DPB1. The aim of the study was to test whether cataloging public T cell receptors could identify signatures of past pathogen exposure. HLA typing covered class I and class II loci at four-digit resolution. Donor age, sex, ethnicity and CMV serostatus were compiled alongside the repertoire data. A later genetic analysis took genome-wide SNP genotypes for 398 of the 666 donors and used that subset as a discovery cohort. To decide whether each TCR beta V gene segment behaved as functional or pseudogenic, an earlier analysis of approximately 590 of the donors relied on high-throughput TCR beta sequencing. A separate validation cohort of roughly 130 different subjects was used in addition to the 666-subject first cohort. What the authors observed across the whole study: A later analysis associated around 16,000 TCR beta sequences with specific HLA alleles at a false discovery rate of 0.05. In vitro tests confirmed that a few of the cytomegalovirus-associated TCR beta chains recognize cytomegalovirus antigens. In a later analysis, the rate of TCR association differed among HLA loci, with DRB1 alleles having the most associated TCRs and HLA-C alleles having the fewest. This cohort had only TCR beta chains sequenced, and the lack of alpha or paired-chain data limited which features could be detected. Because the 87-base-pair reads could not distinguish some IMGT-functional V segments, including TRBV6-2 and TRBV6-3, those segments were excluded. A further reported finding was that TCR beta sequences accurately predicted the HLA-A and HLA-B alleles for most subjects in the first cohort. The classifier was reported to diagnose cytomegalovirus status with high specificity and sensitivity in both the original and validation cohorts. Immune exposure information for the cohort was limited to CMV serostatus. HLA typing was unavailable for some donors at each locus, so association tests used only the typed subset. A total of 150 to 200 TCR beta chains were listed by the study as associated with cytomegalovirus. It was suggested by the authors that the approach could potentially be generalized to other disease states and immunological phenotypes. Broadly in line with IMGT annotations, most TCR beta V segments showed up in productive rearrangements about 90% or about 30% of the time in an earlier analysis of a few hundred of the donors. A cluster of highly shared sequence variants was judged likely to represent a technical artifact of the sequencing pipeline. While some public TCRs were present in many individuals, most TCR sequences turned up only very rarely across donors. In a later analysis, several top co-occurrence clusters were reported to appear linked to parvovirus B19, influenza, CMV and Epstein-Barr virus. When HLA alleles, especially DR and DQ, strongly co-occurred, TCR associations were difficult to assign to individual alleles. According to a later genetic analysis, donors in an Asian-associated ancestry cluster had fewer N-insertions in productive TCRs than the roughly 670-donor mean. Because counts were too low, seventeen rarely observed V segments, including chromosome 9 orphons, were excluded from the earlier analysis of 587 of the donors. An association between a missense DCLRE1C variant and V-gene and J-gene trimming of TCR beta chains was found in a later genetic analysis and replicated in an independent cohort. According to a later analysis, most CMV-associated TCR beta chains appeared to be HLA-restricted, and the HLA associations seemed to be driven largely by CMV exposure. Roughly uniform sequencing depth across donors was assumed in presence/absence analyses, although this assumption may not hold. A later analysis found that HLA-associated TCR beta chains were more clonally expanded and had lower generation probabilities than equally common non-associated chains. Correlated functional status among segregating V segments might be attributable to linkage disequilibrium, but an unknown experimental factor could not be ruled out.

The CDR3 has 14 amino acids, counting the end cysteine and phenylalanine. The DNA shown is the 42-base CDR3, in frame from base 1. In the germline V gene, CDR1 corresponds to LGHNT and CDR2 to FRNRAP. V lost 5 bases and J lost 4 bases, and the count of bases not matched to a germline gene is 5. This clone was counted between two and nine times. No cognate antigen has been identified for it. No base qualities exist here, and no much larger clone lies one base off it. The library was prepared using the immunoSEQ multiplex PCR assay. The multiplex PCR relied on a mix of 60 forward primers for TCR Vbeta segments and 13 reverse primers for TCR Jbeta segments. Amplification of the CDR3 region of rearranged TCR beta genes was performed with a multiplex PCR assay on genomic DNA. Amplified TCR beta libraries were sequenced as 87-base-pair reads on the Illumina HiSeq System. The original methods were these. A later analysis counted 65 million to 90 million unique TCR beta chains across the 700 or so repertoires, and around 9.9 million of these chains were shared by at least two donors. A nearest-neighbor algorithm error-corrected the raw reads and collapsed the reads into unique sequences, merging closely related sequences to remove PCR and sequencing errors. CDR3 sequences were aligned to IMGT reference sequences to assign V, D and J gene segments. For a sequence to be retained, at least a six-nucleotide match to both a V gene segment and a J gene segment was required. Rearrangements were classified as productive when the CDR3 lacked stop codons and remained in frame with V and J, and all other rearrangements were classified as non-productive. CDR3 was defined by IMGT convention, running from the second conserved V-encoded cysteine to the conserved J-encoded phenylalanine. The earlier analysis of about 610 of the donors excluded sequences that lacked an unambiguous match to a single V gene segment. An earlier analysis of fewer than 750 of the donors called V segments functional above 56.7% productive rearrangements and segregating when the between-donor standard deviation exceeded 5%. A statistical classification framework was built for diagnosing cytomegalovirus status from the catalog of TCR beta chain sequences. A later analysis assigned V and J genes by comparing TCR nucleotide sequences with IMGT/GENE-DB human TR gene sequences. A later analysis assigned CDR3 sequences and most-parsimonious VDJ recombination scenarios with the TCRdist pipeline. A later analysis defined each TCR beta chain by its CDR3 amino acid sequence plus V-gene family, and excluded reads lacking a unique V-gene family. In a later analysis, a few hundred highly shared, low-generation-probability nucleotide sequences were removed to address suspected cross-contamination and a sequencing artifact. A later analysis calculated a clonal expansion index for each public chain from normalized within-repertoire ranks of inferred template counts. In a later analysis, generation probabilities were computed using a VDJ recombination model fitted to out-of-frame rearrangements, and the results were checked against IGoR. A later analysis scored TCR-TCR, TCR-HLA and TCR-CMV co-occurrence with hypergeometric tests, applying a repertoire-size bias correction to TCR pairs. In a later analysis, false discovery rates were estimated by permuting HLA or CMV assignments 20 times. In a later analysis, co-occurring TCRs were grouped with DBSCAN, and TCRdist sequence similarity was added when clustering was performed within HLA-allele-positive subsets. For co-occurrence clustering, repertoires with fewer than 30,000 or more than 120,000 public chains were excluded, along with roughly 5 repertoires with anomalous nucleotide sharing. The table comes from immuneACCESS by way of TCRdb, which keeps in-frame sequences with V and J called. Part of the clones is missing from these tables; in studies checked, under half for an unresolved V gene and the rest for unknown reasons. That table furnishes V, J and clone size, whereas the DNA furnished D and trimming. The sample table holds fewer than 200,000 clones, of which 60% to 75% were seen once. The ten top clones hold 2.5% to 3% of the sample.

The cohort comprised fewer than 700 healthy bone marrow donors. All cohort members were sampled while nominally healthy, although unrecorded immune exposures were likely present. The donor was CMV seropositive and belonged to the group of 250 to 300 seropositive cohort members. Each donor provided a peripheral blood sample, and peripheral blood mononuclear cells were used for TCR beta sequencing. Genomic DNA extraction from the blood cell samples was performed with the Qiagen DNeasy Blood Extraction Kit. This chain is built from TRBV12-5 and TRBJ1-1; the central 9 bases match TRBD1. The TCR comes from a woman aged 45-59 years in good health and CMV-seropositive. The specimen was PBMCs. The CDR3 sequence is CASGIETGGTEAFF. The nucleotide sequence reads as follows: TGTGCTAGTGGTATCGAGACAGGGGGCACTGAAGCTTTCTTT.